This T cell receptor (beta chain) was captured by sequencing in a study of blood T cell repertoires in COVID-19. Looking at the study overall: Some COVID-19 samples were acute and others convalescent; all came from the United States, Italy and Spain. Nucleic acid was either cDNA or gDNA, and it came from T cells, B-cell-depleted T cells, or PBMCs.

In the original analysis: Nucleated cell number was recorded as an estimate derived from reference gene primer amplification. The table came from immunoSEQ multiplex PCR; TCRdb's copy has only in-frame clones and leaves some out. V, J and clone size derive from that table, while D and trimming were established from the DNA sequence. The sample includes nearly 350,000 clones, about 88% seen only once; the top ten take about 7%. A Seattle source enrolled patients during active infection and followed them longitudinally. There are 15 residues in the CDR3. Germline V gives CDR1 SGHRS, CDR2 YFSETQ. V lost 0 bases and J 3 bases, leaving 9 bases between the germline ends.

The rearrangement joins TRBV5-1 to TRBJ2-2, with D unclear. Sequenced input: peripheral blood. The receptor's source is a woman aged 70-85 years with COVID-19, enrolled during active disease. The CDR3 DNA reads TGCGCCAGCAGCTTGGTGGAGTCGTACACCGGGGAGCTGTTTTTT. Its protein is CASSLVESYTGELFF.